Shown below are 19 T cell receptor beta chains from a single sample sequenced in a study of Ad26.COV2.S vaccination and SARS-CoV-2 variants. Data came from immunoSEQ multiplex PCR; TCRdb stores just in-frame clones and leaves some out. The data show about 480,000 clones, around 90% seen once. Treatment indicated: 19 received Ad26.COV2.S at low or high dose, single or two shots; about five received placebo; per-sample allocation not given. Each sample was drawn 63 days after the first injection (of vaccine or placebo). The sample in question was peripheral blood, obtained in a trial of Ad26.COV2.S vaccine versus placebo. These receptors were taken from a person between 18 and 65 years old who received the Ad26.COV2.S COVID-19 vaccine or a placebo.

This clone was counted only a few times. This chain links TRBV6-6 with TRBJ1-5; 7 nucleotides line up with TRBD1. This CDR3 is 12 amino acids long. Germline CDR1 MNHNY, CDR2 SVGAGI (reference sequence). With 8 bases clipped from V and 11 bases from J, the junction kept 9 bases outside the gene matches. The CDR3 here is CASSERQGSQHF. In DNA, the CDR3 is TGTGCCAGCTCGGAACGACAGGGTTCCCAGCATTTT.

The chain recombines TRBV6-1 with TRBJ2-2, with D perhaps given as TRBD1 or TRBD2 (5 bases each). CDR3 length equals 16 residues. V was clipped by 2 bases and J by 5 bases, with 15 bases between them. Germline V gene sequence: CDR1 MNHNS, CDR2 SASEGT. The CDR3, as DNA: TGTGCCAGCAGTGAACGGGCAGGGAGATGGACCGGGGAGCTGTTTTTT. As protein: CASSERAGRWTGELFF.

This clone has a single count. This CDR3 is CAARGGDTGELFF. In nucleotides, the CDR3 is TGTGCCGCGAGGGGGGGAGACACCGGGGAGCTGTTTTTT. This chain uses TRBV3-1 (or the pseudogene TRBV3-2) with TRBJ2-2, with TRBD2 as a possible D gene (7 bases). The CDR3 has 13 amino acids. V was clipped by 11 bases and J by 3 bases, with 13 bases between them. Germline V gene lookup returns CDR1 LGHDT and CDR2 YNNKEL (reference sequence).

This clone showed up just once. The rearrangement links TRBV7-9 to TRBJ1-1, with TRBD1 as a possible D gene (6 bases). CDR1 and CDR2 (germline): SEHNR, FQNEAQ (reference sequence). Trimming pared 5 bases from V and 3 bases from J, leaving 16 bases between. The CDR3 loop spans 15 amino acids. DNA for the CDR3: TGTGCCAGCAGCGTTGCACAGGGTAAATACACTGAAGCTTTCTTT. It codes for CASSVAQGKYTEAFF.

This clone was detected only once. The chain is built from TRBV28 and TRBJ1-1; D remains ambiguous. This CDR3 has 15 residues. The V end was cut by 6 bases, the J end by 4 bases, with 18 bases between. Germline CDR1 is MDHEN and CDR2 is SYDVKM. DNA for the CDR3: TGTGCCAGCAGCCCCCCACCTCAGCCGGCCACTGAAGCTTTCTTT. Translation: CASSPPPQPATEAFF.

In its sample, this clone was seen once. This rearrangement joins TRBV19 to TRBJ2-1; D is undetermined. Deletions cut 3 bases from V and 0 bases from J, with 18 bases between. CDR1 and CDR2 (germline): LNHDA, SQIVND (reference sequence). This CDR3 spans 18 amino acids. CDR3 sequence reads: CASSMLVLGANSYNEQFF. In DNA, the CDR3 is TGTGCCAGTAGTATGTTGGTATTGGGCGCCAACTCCTACAATGAGCAGTTCTTC.

This rearrangement joins TRBV21-1 to TRBJ1-1. TRBV21-1 is an annotated pseudogene. The length of the CDR3 is 14 residues. CDR3: CATILSTPNTEAFF. DNA of the CDR3: TGTGCCACCATCCTATCAACCCCGAACACTGAAGCTTTCTTT.

The chain carries TRBV19 and TRBJ1-5; D might be TRBD1 (5 bases). V was cut by 6 bases and J by 5 bases, with 17 bases left in between. Looked up from germline, CDR1 is LNHDA and CDR2 is SQIVND (reference sequence). There are 15 residues in the CDR3. DNA of the CDR3: TGTGCCAGTAGCCTAAGGGGAGGGCAATATCAGCCCCAGCATTTT. It encodes CASSLRGGQYQPQHF. The full variable domain, in which reference TRBV19 and TRBJ1-5 provide the parts outside the CDR3, is DGGITQSPKYLFRKEGQNVTLSCEQNLNHDAMYWYRQDPGQGLRLIYYSQIVNDFQKGDIAEGYSVSREKKESFPLTVTSAQKNPTAFYLCASSLRGGQYQPQHFGDGTRLSIL.

The chain is built from TRBV28 and TRBJ1-4; D ambiguous. CDR1 is MDHEN and CDR2 is SYDVKM in the germline V gene. There are 14 residues in the CDR3. V was shortened by 1 base and J by 8 bases, with 11 bases between the two germline ends. The CDR3 DNA sequence: TGTGCCAGCAGTTTATACAGCCCCATGGAAAAACTGTTTTTT. Protein: CASSLYSPMEKLFF.

This clone was seen just once. The J gene is TRBJ2-5, the V gene TRBV2; 7 positions match TRBD1. With V trimmed by 6 bases and J by 4 bases, 5 bases remained unmatched. The CDR3 contains 13 residues. Germline V gene data show CDR1 as SNHLY and CDR2 as FYNNEI. The chain's CDR3 is CASSPQGRETQYF. The DNA of the CDR3 is TGTGCCAGCAGCCCACAGGGGAGAGAGACCCAGTACTTC.

The V gene is TRBV2, the J gene TRBJ1-4; D is possibly TRBD1 (6 bases). Trimming took off 6 bases at V and 1 base at J, with 9 bases between the two ends. In germline, CDR1 is SNHLY, CDR2 FYNNEI. The CDR3 length is 14 residues. The CDR3 region has the DNA TGTGCCAGCAGCGTACAGGGAACTAATGAAAAACTGTTTTTT. Translation: CASSVQGTNEKLFF.

This clone was found a few times. The chain recombines TRBV2 with TRBJ2-7; perhaps TRBD2 as D (6 bases). The length of the CDR3 is 14 residues. Germline CDR1 SNHLY, CDR2 FYNNEI. The V end lost 5 bases, the J end lost 4 bases, and 15 bases lay between the germline ends. The DNA for the CDR3 is TGTGCCAGCAGTAGCACTAGCAGGGCGTACGAGCAGTACTTC. Translating gives CASSSTSRAYEQYF.

This clone was seen only once. The V and J genes are TRBV7-3 and TRBJ2-1, with TRBD2 identical over 7 bases. Germline V lookup: CDR1 SGHTA, CDR2 FQGTGA. The junction had 9 bases not matched to a gene; V was cut back by 2 bases and J by 8 bases. This CDR3 has 15 residues. DNA of the CDR3: TGTGCCAGCAGCTTAGCGGGAGTTGTTATGGATGAGCAGTTCTTC. Its protein product is CASSLAGVVMDEQFF.

The count of this clone is one. This sequence joins TRBV4-2 and TRBJ2-5; D unclear. From germline, CDR1 is LGHNA and CDR2 YNFKEQ. This CDR3 is 14 amino acids long. The germline V and J ends were trimmed by 0 bases and 5 bases, with 10 bases remaining between them. Here the CDR3 reads CASSQDRTRETQYF. DNA of the CDR3: TGTGCCAGCAGCCAAGATCGGACGCGGGAGACCCAGTACTTC.

This chain uses TRBV19 with TRBJ1-4; no definite D call. Germline CDR1 is LNHDA and CDR2 is SQIVND (reference sequence). This CDR3 has 13 amino acids. V was clipped by 8 bases and J by 0 bases, with 7 bases between them. CDR3 loop: CASRVATNEKLFF. The CDR3 nucleotides read TGTGCCAGTCGCGTTGCAACTAATGAAAAACTGTTTTTT.

This chain uses TRBV7-9 with TRBJ1-1, with D possibly matching TRBD1 (5 bases). Trimming shortened V by 0 bases and J by 4 bases, and 12 bases separated the two germline ends. The CDR3 is made up of 15 amino acids. CDR1 SEHNR and CDR2 FQNEAQ come from the germline V gene (reference sequence). The CDR3 spells CASSLASRAGTEAFF. CDR3 nucleotides: TGTGCCAGCAGCTTAGCGTCCAGGGCAGGCACTGAAGCTTTCTTT.

The chain has TRBV28 and TRBJ1-4, with D possibly TRBD1 on 5 matching bases. Germline values: CDR1 MDHEN, CDR2 SYDVKM. V lost 3 bases and J lost 7, with 12 bases in between. This CDR3 has 14 amino acids. For the CDR3, the DNA is TGTGCCAGCAGTTTTCTGGGGGGAGGTGAAAAACTGTTTTTT. This encodes CASSFLGGGEKLFF.

The chain carries TRBV7-3 and TRBJ2-3, with 10 bases identical to TRBD1. Trimming at V came to 6 bases and at J to 3 bases, leaving 9 bases not matched to a gene. The CDR3 is made up of 16 amino acids. Germline V gene sequence: CDR1 SGHTA, CDR2 FQGTGA. CDR3 sequence: CASSQNPGQGTDTQYF. In nucleotides, the CDR3 is TGTGCCAGCAGTCAAAACCCGGGACAGGGGACAGATACGCAGTATTTT.

This chain links TRBV20-1 with TRBJ2-7; 13 positions match TRBD2. The CDR3 runs 15 residues. J was trimmed by 4 bases and V by 3 bases; bases with no gene match: 6. Germline-derived CDR1 and CDR2 are DFQATT and SNEGSKA (reference sequence). The CDR3 bases are TGCAGTGCTAGTGAGCGGACTAGCGGGAGATACGAGCAGTACTTC. It specifies CSASERTSGRYEQYF.